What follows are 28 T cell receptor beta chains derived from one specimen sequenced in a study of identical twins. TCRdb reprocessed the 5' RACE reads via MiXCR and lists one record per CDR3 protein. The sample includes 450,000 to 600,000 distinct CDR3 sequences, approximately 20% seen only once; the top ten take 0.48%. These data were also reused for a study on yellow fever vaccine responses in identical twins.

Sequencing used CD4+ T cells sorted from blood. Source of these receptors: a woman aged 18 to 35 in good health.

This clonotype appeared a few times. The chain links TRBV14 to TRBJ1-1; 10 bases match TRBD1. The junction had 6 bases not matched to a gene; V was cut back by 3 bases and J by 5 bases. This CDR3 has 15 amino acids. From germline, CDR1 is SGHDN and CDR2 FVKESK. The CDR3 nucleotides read TGTGCCAGCAGCCAGGAATGGACAGGGGGAACTGAAGCTTTCTTT. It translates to CASSQEWTGGTEAFF.

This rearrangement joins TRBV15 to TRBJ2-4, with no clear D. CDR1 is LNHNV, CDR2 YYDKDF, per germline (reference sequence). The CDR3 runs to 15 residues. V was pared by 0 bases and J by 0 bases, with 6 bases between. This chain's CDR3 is CATSRDPGAKNIQYF. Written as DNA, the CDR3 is TGTGCCACCAGCAGAGATCCAGGAGCCAAAAACATTCAGTACTTC.

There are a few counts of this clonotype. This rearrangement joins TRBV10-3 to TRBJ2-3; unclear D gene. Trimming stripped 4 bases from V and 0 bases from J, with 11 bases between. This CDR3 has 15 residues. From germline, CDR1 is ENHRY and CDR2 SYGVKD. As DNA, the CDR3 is TGTGCCATCAGTGTTCGATTGGCTAGCACAGATACGCAGTATTTT. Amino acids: CAISVRLASTDTQYF.

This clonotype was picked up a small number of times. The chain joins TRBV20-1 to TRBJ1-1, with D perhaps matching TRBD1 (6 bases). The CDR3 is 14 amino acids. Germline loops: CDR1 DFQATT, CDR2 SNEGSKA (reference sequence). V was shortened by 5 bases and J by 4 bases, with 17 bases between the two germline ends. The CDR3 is CSAPSGRGPTEAFF. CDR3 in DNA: TGCAGTGCTCCCTCGGGCAGGGGACCCACTGAAGCTTTCTTT.

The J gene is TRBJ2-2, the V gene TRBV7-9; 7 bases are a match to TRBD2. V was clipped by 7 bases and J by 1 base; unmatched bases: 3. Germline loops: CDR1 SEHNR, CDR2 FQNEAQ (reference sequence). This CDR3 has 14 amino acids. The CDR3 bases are TGTGCCAGCATCGCGGGGGAGAACACCGGGGAGCTGTTTTTT. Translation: CASIAGENTGELFF.

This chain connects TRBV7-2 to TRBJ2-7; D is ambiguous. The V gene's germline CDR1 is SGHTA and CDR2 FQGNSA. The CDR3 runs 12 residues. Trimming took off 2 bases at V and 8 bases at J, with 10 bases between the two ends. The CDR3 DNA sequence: TGTGCCAGCAGCTTATCCAGGTCGAAGCAGTACTTC. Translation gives CASSLSRSKQYF. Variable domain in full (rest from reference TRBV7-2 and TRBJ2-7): GAGVSQSPSNKVTEKGKDVELRCDPISGHTALYWYRQSLGQGLEFLIYFQGNSAPDKSGLPSDRFSAERTGGSVSTLTIQRTQQEDSAVYLCASSLSRSKQYFGPGTRLTVT.

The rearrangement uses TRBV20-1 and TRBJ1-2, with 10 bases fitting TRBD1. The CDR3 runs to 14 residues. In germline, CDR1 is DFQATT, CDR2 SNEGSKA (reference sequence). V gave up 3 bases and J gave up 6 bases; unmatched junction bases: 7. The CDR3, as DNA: TGCAGTGCTAGTGCCGGGGACAGGGGAAATGGCTACACCTTC. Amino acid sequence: CSASAGDRGNGYTF.

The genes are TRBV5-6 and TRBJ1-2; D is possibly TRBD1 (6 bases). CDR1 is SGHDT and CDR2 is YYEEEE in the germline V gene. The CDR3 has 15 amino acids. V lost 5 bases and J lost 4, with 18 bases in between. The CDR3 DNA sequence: TGTGCCAGCAGTTCGTGGGACACTCCCTCCTATGGCTACACCTTC. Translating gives CASSSWDTPSYGYTF.

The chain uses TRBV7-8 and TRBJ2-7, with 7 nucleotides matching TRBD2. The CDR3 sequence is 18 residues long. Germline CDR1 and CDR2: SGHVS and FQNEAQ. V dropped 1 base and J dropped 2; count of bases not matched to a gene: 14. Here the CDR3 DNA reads TGTGCCAGCAGCTTAGTACATTCGACAGCGGGATCAACCTACGAGCAGTACTTC. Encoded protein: CASSLVHSTAGSTYEQYF.

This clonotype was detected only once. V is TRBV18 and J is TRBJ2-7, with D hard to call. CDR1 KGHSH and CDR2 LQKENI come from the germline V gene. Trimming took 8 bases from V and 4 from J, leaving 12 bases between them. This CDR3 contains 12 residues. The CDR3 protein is CASPRARYEQYV. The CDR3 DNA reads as TGTGCCAGCCCACGGGCTAGGTACGAGCAGTACGTC.

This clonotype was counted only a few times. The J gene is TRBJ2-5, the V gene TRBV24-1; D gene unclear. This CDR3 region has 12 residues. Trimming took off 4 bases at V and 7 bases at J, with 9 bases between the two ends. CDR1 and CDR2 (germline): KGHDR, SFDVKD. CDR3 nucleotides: TGTGCCACCAGTGACTTTACCGGGACCCAGTACTTC. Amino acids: CATSDFTGTQYF.

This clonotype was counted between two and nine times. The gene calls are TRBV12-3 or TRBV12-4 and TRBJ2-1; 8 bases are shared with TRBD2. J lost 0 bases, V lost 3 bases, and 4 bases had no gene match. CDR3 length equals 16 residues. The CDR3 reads CASSLRGRTSYNEQFF. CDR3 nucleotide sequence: TGTGCCAGCAGTTTGCGCGGGAGGACCTCCTACAATGAGCAGTTCTTC.

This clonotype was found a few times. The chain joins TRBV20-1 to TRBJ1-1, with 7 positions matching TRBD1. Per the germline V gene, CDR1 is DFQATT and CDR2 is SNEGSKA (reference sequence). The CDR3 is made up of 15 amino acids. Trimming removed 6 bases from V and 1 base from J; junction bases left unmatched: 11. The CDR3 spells CSARSQTGSNTEAFF. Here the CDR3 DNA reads TGCAGTGCCCGCTCCCAGACAGGGTCGAACACTGAAGCTTTCTTT.

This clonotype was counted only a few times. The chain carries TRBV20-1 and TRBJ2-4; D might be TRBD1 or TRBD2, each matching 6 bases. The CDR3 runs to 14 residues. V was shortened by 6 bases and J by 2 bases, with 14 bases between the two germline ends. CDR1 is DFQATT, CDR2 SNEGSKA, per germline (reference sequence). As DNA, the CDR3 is TGCAGTGCCATAGGGGGACTCCCCAAAAACATTCAGTACTTC. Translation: CSAIGGLPKNIQYF.

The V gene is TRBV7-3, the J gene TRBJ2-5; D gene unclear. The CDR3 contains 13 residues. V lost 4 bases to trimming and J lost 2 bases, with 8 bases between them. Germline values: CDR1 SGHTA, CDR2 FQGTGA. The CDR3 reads CASSSTLQETQYF. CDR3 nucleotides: TGTGCCAGCAGCTCTACGTTACAAGAGACCCAGTACTTC.

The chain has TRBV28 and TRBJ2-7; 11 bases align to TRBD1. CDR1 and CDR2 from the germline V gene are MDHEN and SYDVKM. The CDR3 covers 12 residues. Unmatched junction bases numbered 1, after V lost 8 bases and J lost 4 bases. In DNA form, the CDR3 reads TGTGCCAGCCGGGACAGGGGGTACGAGCAGTACTTC. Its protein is CASRDRGYEQYF.

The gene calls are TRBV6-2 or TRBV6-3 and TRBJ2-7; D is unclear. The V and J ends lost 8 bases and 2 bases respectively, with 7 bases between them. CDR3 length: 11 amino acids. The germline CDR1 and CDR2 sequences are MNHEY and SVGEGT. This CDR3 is CASGPTYEQYF. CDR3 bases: TGTGCCAGCGGGCCGACCTACGAGCAGTACTTC.

The CDR3 region is CASSPSGTGEINYGYTF. CDR3 nucleotides: TGTGCCAGCTCACCGTCCGGGACAGGGGAGATTAACTATGGCTACACCTTC. This chain links TRBV18 with TRBJ1-2; TRBD1 agrees at 10 bases. The CDR3 is made up of 17 amino acids. V shed 3 bases, J shed 1 base, and the junction held 8 bases outside the gene matches. CDR1 is KGHSH, CDR2 LQKENI, per germline. Supplemented by reference TRBV18 and TRBJ1-2, the full variable domain reads NAGVMQNPRHLVRRRGQEARLRCSPMKGHSHVYWYRQLPEEGLKFMVYLQKENIIDESGMPKERFSAEFPKEGPSILRIQQVVRGDSAAYFCASSPSGTGEINYGYTFGSGTRLTVV.

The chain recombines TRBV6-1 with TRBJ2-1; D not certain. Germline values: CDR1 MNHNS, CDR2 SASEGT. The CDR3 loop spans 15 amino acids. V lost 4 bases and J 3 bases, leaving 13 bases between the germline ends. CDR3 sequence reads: CASSGTHTSYNEQFF. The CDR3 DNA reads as TGTGCCAGCAGTGGAACCCATACAAGCTACAATGAGCAGTTCTTC.

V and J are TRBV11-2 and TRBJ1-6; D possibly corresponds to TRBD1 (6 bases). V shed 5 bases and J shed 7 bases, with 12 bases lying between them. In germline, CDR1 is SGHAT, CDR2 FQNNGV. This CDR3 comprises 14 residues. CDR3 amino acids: CASSPGQLNSPLHF. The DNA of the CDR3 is TGTGCCAGCAGCCCTGGACAGCTGAATTCACCCCTCCACTTT.

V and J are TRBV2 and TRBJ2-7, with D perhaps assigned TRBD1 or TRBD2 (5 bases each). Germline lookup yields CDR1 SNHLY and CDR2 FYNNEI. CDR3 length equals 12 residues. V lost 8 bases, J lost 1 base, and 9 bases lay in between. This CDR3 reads CASGTESYEQYV. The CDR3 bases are TGTGCCAGCGGGACGGAATCCTACGAGCAGTACGTC.

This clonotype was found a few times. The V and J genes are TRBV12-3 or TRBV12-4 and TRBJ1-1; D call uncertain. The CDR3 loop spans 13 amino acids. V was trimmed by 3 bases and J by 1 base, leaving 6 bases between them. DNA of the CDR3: TGTGCCAGCAGTTTTAGGTGGAACACTGAAGCTTTCTTT. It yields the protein CASSFRWNTEAFF.

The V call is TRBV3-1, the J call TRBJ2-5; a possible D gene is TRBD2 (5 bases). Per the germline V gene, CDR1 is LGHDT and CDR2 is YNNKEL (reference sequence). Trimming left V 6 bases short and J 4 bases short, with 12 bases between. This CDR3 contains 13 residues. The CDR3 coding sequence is TGTGCCAGCAGGTCTGGCGGGCCAGAGACCCAGTACTTC. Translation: CASRSGGPETQYF.

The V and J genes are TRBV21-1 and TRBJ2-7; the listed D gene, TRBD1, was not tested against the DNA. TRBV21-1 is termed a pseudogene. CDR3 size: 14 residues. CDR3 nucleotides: TGTGCCAGCAGCGCGGGACAAGAGACCTACGAGCAGTACGTC. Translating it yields CASSAGQETYEQYV.

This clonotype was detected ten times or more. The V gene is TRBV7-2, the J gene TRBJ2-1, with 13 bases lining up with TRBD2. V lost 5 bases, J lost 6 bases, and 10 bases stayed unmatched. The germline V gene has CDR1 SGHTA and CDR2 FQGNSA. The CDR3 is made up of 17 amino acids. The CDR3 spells CASSTARTSGRSNEQFF. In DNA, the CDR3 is TGTGCCAGCAGCACCGCCCGGACTAGCGGGAGAAGCAATGAGCAGTTCTTC.

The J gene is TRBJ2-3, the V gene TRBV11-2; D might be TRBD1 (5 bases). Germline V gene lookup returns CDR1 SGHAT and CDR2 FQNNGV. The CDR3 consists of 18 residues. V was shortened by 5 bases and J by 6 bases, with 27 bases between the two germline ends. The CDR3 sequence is CASSAEVAAWGLTDTQYF. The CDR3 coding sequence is TGTGCCAGCAGCGCCGAAGTCGCGGCATGGGGCCTCACGGATACGCAGTATTTT.

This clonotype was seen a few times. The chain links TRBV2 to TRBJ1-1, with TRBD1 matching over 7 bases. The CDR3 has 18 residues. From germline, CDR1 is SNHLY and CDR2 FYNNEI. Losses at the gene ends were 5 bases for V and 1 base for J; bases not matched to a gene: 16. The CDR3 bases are TGTGCCAGCAGTCCCGGGAGGAAGCAGGGGGTAACGAACACTGAAGCTTTCTTT. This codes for CASSPGRKQGVTNTEAFF.

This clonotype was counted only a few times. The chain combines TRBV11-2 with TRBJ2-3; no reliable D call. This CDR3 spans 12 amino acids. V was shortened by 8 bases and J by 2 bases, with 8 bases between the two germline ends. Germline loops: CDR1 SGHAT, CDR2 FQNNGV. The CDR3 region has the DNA TGTGCCAGCTCTGACTTCACAGATACGCAGTATTTT. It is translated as CASSDFTDTQYF.